These T cell receptor beta chains were read from a single sample in a study of T cells after yellow fever vaccination. MiXCR was run by TCRdb on the 5' RACE reads, yielding one entry per CDR3 protein. The sample holds around 300,000 distinct CDR3 sequences; 10% to 15% are singletons and the top ten take roughly 0.5%. The sequencing here drew on CD4+ T cells sorted from PBMCs, taken 45 days after the yellow fever booster vaccination. The receptors derive from a man between 25 and 39 years old who received the YFV17D yellow fever vaccine. CDR3s include the opening cysteine and the closing phenylalanine or tryptophan. The D gene is left open where the match is weak. Clone size appears in some rows only: once, few, many, or a class for an expanded clone.

D gene: TRBD2; clone size: few; V gene: TRBV11-3; J gene: TRBJ2-3; CDR3 protein: CASSSGLAGLGDTQYF; CDR3 DNA: TGTGCCAGCAGCTCCGGACTAGCGGGGCTGGGGGATACGCAGTATTTT
D gene: -; clone size: -; V gene: TRBV5-1; J gene: TRBJ1-4; CDR3 protein: CASSLEGATRGGEKLFF; CDR3 DNA: TGCGCCAGCAGCTTGGAGGGAGCGACAAGGGGGGGTGAAAAACTGTTTTTT
D gene: -; clone size: -; V gene: TRBV12-3/TRBV12-4; J gene: TRBJ2-5; CDR3 protein: CASTLGGGQETQYF; CDR3 DNA: TGTGCCAGCACCCTAGGGGGGGGACAAGAGACCCAGTACTTC
D gene: TRBD1; clone size: few; V gene: TRBV12-3/TRBV12-4; J gene: TRBJ2-7; CDR3 protein: CASSYGQGTYEQYF; CDR3 DNA: TGTGCCAGCAGTTACGGACAGGGGACCTACGAGCAGTACTTC
D gene: -; clone size: -; V gene: TRBV7-8; J gene: TRBJ1-3; CDR3 protein: CASSPLTHGNTIYF; CDR3 DNA: TGTGCCAGCAGCCCGCTGACACACGGAAACACCATATATTTT
D gene: -; clone size: few; V gene: TRBV20-1; J gene: TRBJ2-2; CDR3 protein: CSASGWLAGELFF; CDR3 DNA: TGCAGTGCGTCAGGATGGTTGGCCGGGGAGCTGTTTTTT
D gene: -; clone size: many; V gene: TRBV7-2; J gene: TRBJ2-1; CDR3 protein: CASSLVRDSIYNEQFF; CDR3 DNA: TGTGCCAGCAGCTTAGTCCGGGACTCGATTTACAATGAGCAGTTCTTC
D gene: -; clone size: -; V gene: TRBV7-8; J gene: TRBJ1-2; CDR3 protein: CASSPSNRLYGYTF; CDR3 DNA: TGTGCCAGCAGCCCCTCCAACAGGTTGTATGGCTACACCTTC
D gene: -; clone size: many; V gene: TRBV20-1; J gene: TRBJ2-1; CDR3 protein: CSATKTRDAEQFF; CDR3 DNA: TGCAGTGCCACAAAGACTCGCGACGCTGAGCAGTTCTTC
D gene: TRBD2; clone size: -; V gene: TRBV5-5; J gene: TRBJ2-1; CDR3 protein: CASRWTSSSYNQQFF; CDR3 DNA: TGTGCCAGCAGATGGACTAGCAGCTCCTACAATCAGCAGTTCTTC
D gene: TRBD2; clone size: once; V gene: TRBV4-3; J gene: TRBJ2-3; CDR3 protein: CASSQGNRASGRAPDTQYF; CDR3 DNA: TGCGCCAGCAGCCAAGGAAATCGGGCTAGCGGGAGGGCTCCAGATACGCAGTATTTT
D gene: -; clone size: -; V gene: TRBV5-6; J gene: TRBJ2-7; CDR3 protein: CASSRRWVEVGEQYF; CDR3 DNA: TGTGCCAGCAGCCGGAGGTGGGTTGAGGTAGGCGAGCAGTACTTC
D gene: -; clone size: few; V gene: TRBV11-1; J gene: TRBJ2-1; CDR3 protein: CASSSSVIYNEQFF; CDR3 DNA: TGTGCCAGCAGCTCCAGTGTCATCTACAATGAGCAGTTCTTC
D gene: TRBD2; clone size: -; V gene: TRBV3-1; J gene: TRBJ2-5; CDR3 protein: CASSQDFGVRTSGRARGETQYF; CDR3 DNA: TGTGCCAGCAGCCAAGATTTCGGTGTTCGGACTAGCGGGAGGGCCAGAGGAGAGACCCAGTACTTC
D gene: -; clone size: -; V gene: TRBV12-3/TRBV12-4; J gene: TRBJ2-7; CDR3 protein: CASSFSDGGEQYF; CDR3 DNA: TGTGCCAGCAGTTTCTCGGACGGGGGCGAGCAGTACTTC
D gene: -; clone size: -; V gene: TRBV6-2/TRBV6-3; J gene: TRBJ1-1; CDR3 protein: CASRSETEAFF; CDR3 DNA: TGTGCCAGCAGATCAGAAACTGAAGCTTTCTTT
D gene: -; clone size: many; V gene: TRBV7-2; J gene: TRBJ2-3; CDR3 protein: CASKNGVGGSTDTQYF; CDR3 DNA: TGTGCCAGCAAGAACGGGGTGGGGGGCAGCACAGATACGCAGTATTTT
D gene: -; clone size: -; V gene: TRBV7-2; J gene: TRBJ1-2; CDR3 protein: CASSPLDGPYGYTF; CDR3 DNA: TGTGCCAGCAGCCCCCTCGACGGACCCTATGGCTACACCTTC
D gene: TRBD2; clone size: -; V gene: TRBV4-2; J gene: TRBJ2-5; CDR3 protein: CASSQLKGGSQETQYF; CDR3 DNA: TGTGCCAGCAGCCAACTCAAGGGAGGGTCCCAAGAGACCCAGTACTTC
D gene: TRBD1; clone size: many; V gene: TRBV28; J gene: TRBJ2-7; CDR3 protein: CASSPGQGVYEQYF; CDR3 DNA: TGTGCCAGCAGTCCCGGACAGGGAGTCTACGAGCAGTACTTC
D gene: -; clone size: -; V gene: TRBV5-1; J gene: TRBJ2-3; CDR3 protein: CASKKDGHSSTDTQYF; CDR3 DNA: TGCGCCAGCAAAAAAGACGGTCATTCTAGCACAGATACGCAGTATTTT
D gene: -; clone size: few; V gene: TRBV29-1; J gene: TRBJ2-5; CDR3 protein: CSVAGTLQETQYF; CDR3 DNA: TGCAGCGTCGCAGGGACCCTCCAAGAGACCCAGTACTTC
D gene: -; clone size: -; V gene: TRBV7-9; J gene: TRBJ2-1; CDR3 protein: CASSWAGTDEQFF; CDR3 DNA: TGTGCCAGCTCTTGGGCAGGGACCGATGAGCAGTTCTTC
D gene: TRBD1; clone size: -; V gene: TRBV28; J gene: TRBJ1-4; CDR3 protein: CASSATGADEKLFF; CDR3 DNA: TGTGCCAGCAGCGCGACAGGGGCGGATGAAAAACTGTTTTTT
D gene: -; clone size: -; V gene: TRBV30; J gene: TRBJ2-3; CDR3 protein: CAWSVPSTDTQYF; CDR3 DNA: TGTGCCTGGAGCGTTCCTAGCACAGATACGCAGTATTTT
D gene: -; clone size: many; V gene: TRBV25-1; J gene: TRBJ2-7; CDR3 protein: CASSESDGHEQYF; CDR3 DNA: TGTGCCAGCAGTGAATCGGATGGCCACGAGCAGTACTTC
D gene: -; clone size: -; V gene: TRBV14; J gene: TRBJ2-7; CDR3 protein: CAINGTTPDSYEQYF; CDR3 DNA: TGTGCCATCAACGGGACAACTCCTGACTCCTACGAGCAGTACTTC
D gene: TRBD2; clone size: -; V gene: TRBV5-6; J gene: TRBJ2-2; CDR3 protein: CASSLSSGVNTGELFF; CDR3 DNA: TGTGCCAGCAGCTTGTCTAGCGGGGTTAACACCGGGGAGCTGTTTTTT
D gene: -; clone size: few; V gene: TRBV6-1; J gene: TRBJ1-4; CDR3 protein: CASSELEGANEKLFF; CDR3 DNA: TGTGCCAGCAGTGAGTTGGAAGGGGCCAATGAAAAACTGTTTTTT
D gene: -; clone size: -; V gene: TRBV3-1; J gene: TRBJ1-1; CDR3 protein: CASSQAGWGSEAFF; CDR3 DNA: TGTGCCAGCAGCCAAGCAGGTTGGGGGTCTGAAGCTTTCTTT
D gene: -; clone size: -; V gene: TRBV20-1; J gene: TRBJ2-4; CDR3 protein: CNARDDLAKNIQYF; CDR3 DNA: TGCAATGCTAGAGATGACCTAGCCAAAAACATTCAGTACTTC
D gene: -; clone size: -; V gene: TRBV19; J gene: TRBJ2-1; CDR3 protein: CASSILGEQFF; CDR3 DNA: TGTGCCAGTAGTATTCTGGGTGAGCAGTTCTTC
D gene: -; clone size: -; V gene: TRBV6-5; J gene: TRBJ2-7; CDR3 protein: CASSYRVPRRDYEQYF; CDR3 DNA: TGTGCCAGCAGCTACAGGGTTCCACGGAGAGACTACGAGCAGTACTTC
D gene: TRBD1; clone size: -; V gene: TRBV5-1; J gene: TRBJ2-5; CDR3 protein: CASAKGQKQETQYF; CDR3 DNA: TGCGCCAGCGCCAAGGGACAGAAACAAGAGACCCAGTACTTC
D gene: TRBD2; clone size: -; V gene: TRBV19; J gene: TRBJ2-1; CDR3 protein: CASSSGSSPYNEQFF; CDR3 DNA: TGTGCCAGTAGTAGCGGGAGCAGCCCCTACAATGAGCAGTTCTTC
D gene: TRBD1; clone size: few; V gene: TRBV7-9; J gene: TRBJ2-7; CDR3 protein: CASSWGTERSEQYF; CDR3 DNA: TGTGCCAGCAGCTGGGGGACAGAGAGATCCGAGCAGTACTTC
D gene: TRBD2; clone size: few; V gene: TRBV20-1; J gene: TRBJ2-5; CDR3 protein: CSARTSGTETQYF; CDR3 DNA: TGCAGTGCTAGGACTAGCGGGACAGAGACCCAGTACTTC
D gene: -; clone size: few; V gene: TRBV19; J gene: TRBJ2-3; CDR3 protein: CASRMVDTQYF; CDR3 DNA: TGTGCCAGTAGAATGGTGGATACGCAGTATTTT
D gene: -; clone size: few; V gene: TRBV5-1; J gene: TRBJ2-1; CDR3 protein: CASSLNKDYYNEQFF; CDR3 DNA: TGCGCCAGCAGCTTGAACAAGGACTACTACAATGAGCAGTTCTTC
D gene: -; clone size: many; V gene: TRBV29-1; J gene: TRBJ2-7; CDR3 protein: CSVVGTGTYEQYF; CDR3 DNA: TGCAGCGTTGTTGGTACAGGGACCTACGAGCAGTACTTC
D gene: TRBD2; clone size: -; V gene: TRBV30; J gene: TRBJ2-1; CDR3 protein: CAWSVAGPNEQFF; CDR3 DNA: TGTGCCTGGAGTGTAGCGGGGCCCAATGAGCAGTTCTTC
D gene: -; clone size: -; V gene: TRBV7-2; J gene: TRBJ2-7; CDR3 protein: CASSLRGDRTDF; CDR3 DNA: TGTGCCAGCAGCCTGCGGGGGGACAGAACTGATTTC